Below, 2 T cell receptor beta chains from the same sample are listed, as sequenced in a study of T-cell reconstitution after alpha-beta-depleted transplantation in children. Library preparation (for TCRbeta) was performed with unique molecular identifiers. TCRdb reprocessed the PCR reads via MiXCR and lists one record per CDR3 protein. This sample has about 610,000 distinct CDR3 sequences, with roughly a tenth found just once. The sample here was PBMCs from the stem cell graft donor, taken from the stem cell graft. The receptor source for this set is a human donor who donated a stem cell graft to a child with acute myeloid leukemia.

The CDR3 region is CASSRDAGDYEQYF. In DNA form, the CDR3 reads TGTGCCAGCAGCCGGGACGCTGGGGACTACGAGCAGTACTTC. This rearrangement joins TRBV7-9 to TRBJ2-7; D is perhaps TRBD1 or TRBD2 (5 bases each). The CDR3 extends over 14 amino acids. From germline, CDR1 is SEHNR and CDR2 FQNEAQ (reference sequence). Trimming removed 5 bases from V and 3 bases from J, with 14 bases in between. Supplemented by reference TRBV7-9 and TRBJ2-7, the full variable domain reads DTGVSQNPRHKITKRGQNVTFRCDPISEHNRLYWYRQTLGQGPEFLTYFQNEAQLEKSRLLSDRFSAERPKGSFSTLEIQRTEQGDSAMYLCASSRDAGDYEQYFGPGTRLTVT.

This clonotype has at least ten counts. The J gene is TRBJ2-5, the V gene TRBV29-1, with D possibly being TRBD1 or TRBD2 (5 bases each). Germline CDR1 SQVTM, CDR2 ANQGSEA. This CDR3 spans 14 amino acids. V dropped 3 bases and J dropped 2 bases, with 13 bases sitting between them. Here the CDR3 reads CSVDGDQNQETQYF. In DNA form, the CDR3 reads TGCAGCGTTGACGGGGACCAGAATCAAGAGACCCAGTACTTC.